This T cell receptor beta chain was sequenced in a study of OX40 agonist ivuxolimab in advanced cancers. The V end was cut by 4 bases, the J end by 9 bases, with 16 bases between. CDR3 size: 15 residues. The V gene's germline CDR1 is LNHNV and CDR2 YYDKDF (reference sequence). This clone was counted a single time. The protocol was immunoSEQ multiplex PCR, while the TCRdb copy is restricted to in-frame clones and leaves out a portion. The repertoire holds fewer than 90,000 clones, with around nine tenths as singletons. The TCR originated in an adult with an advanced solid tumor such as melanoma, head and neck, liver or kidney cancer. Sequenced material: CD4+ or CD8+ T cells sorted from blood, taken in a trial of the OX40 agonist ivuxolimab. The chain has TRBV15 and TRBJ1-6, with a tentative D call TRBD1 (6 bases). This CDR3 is CATSTAGLRGSPLHF. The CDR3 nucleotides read TGTGCCACCAGCACGGCTGGTCTCAGGGGTTCACCCCTCCACTTT. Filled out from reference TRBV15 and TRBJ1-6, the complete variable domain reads DAMVIQNPRYQVTQFGKPVTLSCSQTLNHNVMYWYQQKSSQAPKLLFHYYDKDFNNEADTPDNFQSRRPNTSFCFLDIRSPGLGDTAMYLCATSTAGLRGSPLHFGNGTRLTVT.